A single sample is the source of the 11 T cell receptor beta chains below, sequenced in a study of blood T cell repertoires in COVID-19 (dated by TCRdb to about 2020). The library was made by the immunoSEQ multiplex PCR assay. TCRdb provides this immuneACCESS table in a form limited to in-frame rearrangements. Some clones are lacking; in checked studies, under half of them reflect an unresolved V gene, and why the rest are absent is not known. The sample table contains approximately 150,000 clones; only one count was recorded for 79% of them. The top ten clones comprise 15% to 20% of the sample. The sequenced sample consisted of PBMCs or T cells enriched from blood (not recorded which). The receptors were gathered from a woman in her seventies in a cohort exposed to, infected with or recovered from COVID-19 (not recorded which).

A note on this clone: One end of the junction does not line up with germline, which may come from a read error. This chain uses TRBV7-7 with TRBJ2-2; a possible D gene is TRBD2 (6 bases). Germline CDR1 reads SSHAT; CDR2 reads FNYEAQ (reference sequence). The CDR3 has 15 amino acids. The CDR3 DNA follows: TGTGCTAGCAGCCCTCTAGCGTATCCTAACGGGGAGCTGTTTTTT. Protein sequence: CASSPLAYPNGELFF.

The rearrangement uses TRBV29-1 and TRBJ2-5; D gene uncertain. The germline CDR1 and CDR2 sequences are SQVTM and ANQGSEA. The CDR3 totals 12 residues. Trimming cost V 4 bases and J 2 bases, with 8 bases left between them. The CDR3 nucleotides read TGCAGCGTTGTTGGTCAGCAAGAGACCCAGTACTTC. Encoded protein: CSVVGQQETQYF. Complete variable domain (other parts from reference TRBV29-1 and TRBJ2-5): SAVISQKPSRDICQRGTSLTIQCQVDSQVTMMFWYRQQPGQSLTLIATANQGSEATYESGFVIDKFPISRPNLTFSTLTVSNMSPEDSSIYLCSVVGQQETQYFGPGTRLLVL.

This chain uses TRBV27 with TRBJ1-3; D may be TRBD1 (5 bases). The V end was cut by 2 bases, the J end by 2 bases, with 10 bases between. This CDR3 region has 15 residues. CDR1 and CDR2 from the germline V gene are MNHEY and SMNVEV (reference sequence). CDR3 coding DNA: TGTGCCAGCAGTTTAACCAGGGAACCTGGAAACACCATATATTTT. Translated, it gives CASSLTREPGNTIYF.

This chain joins TRBV7-8 and TRBJ1-4, with TRBD1 matching over 9 bases. Germline V lookup: CDR1 SGHVS, CDR2 FQNEAQ. The V and J ends lost 4 bases and 8 bases, in that order; junction bases with no gene match: 14. This CDR3 is built from 17 residues. The CDR3: CASSWNLWGQGGEKLFF. CDR3 sequence (DNA): TGTGCCAGCAGCTGGAACCTCTGGGGACAGGGAGGGGAAAAACTGTTTTTT.

This clone has only a few counts. This chain links TRBV5-8 with TRBJ2-7, with D maybe TRBD2 (6 bases). The CDR3 length is 16 residues. Germline CDR1 is SGHTS and CDR2 is YDEGEE. The germline V and J ends were trimmed by 4 bases and 1 base, with 18 bases remaining between them. As DNA, the CDR3 is TGTGCCAGCAGCCCGAAGGGATTGACTAGATCCTACGAGCAGTACTTC. Its translation: CASSPKGLTRSYEQYF.

The genes are TRBV7-8 and TRBJ1-2; 9 bases agree with TRBD1. The germline V gene has CDR1 SGHVS and CDR2 FQNEAQ. V lost 0 bases, J lost 0 bases, and 5 bases stayed unmatched. The CDR3 is 17 residues long. DNA of the CDR3: TGTGCCAGCAGCTTAGCTCCATGGGACAGGGCTAACTATGGCTACACCTTC. Amino acids: CASSLAPWDRANYGYTF.

The rearrangement links TRBV5-5 to TRBJ2-7, with a tentative D call TRBD1 (6 bases). V was shortened by 1 base and J by 7 bases, with 21 bases between the two germline ends. CDR3 size: 16 residues. The germline V gene encodes CDR1 SGHKS and CDR2 YYEKEE (reference sequence). This chain's CDR3 is CASSLFSGTGSGEQYF. In DNA, the CDR3 is TGTGCCAGCAGCTTGTTTTCCGGCACAGGGTCGGGAGAGCAGTACTTC.

This clone appeared a few times. The chain recombines TRBV19 with TRBJ1-5; D remains ambiguous. The V end lost 5 bases, the J end lost 9 bases, and 11 bases lay between the germline ends. This CDR3 has 12 residues. Germline lookup yields CDR1 LNHDA and CDR2 SQIVND (reference sequence). This CDR3 is CASSGLGLPQHF. The CDR3 bases are TGTGCCAGTAGTGGACTGGGATTGCCCCAGCATTTT.

The gene calls are TRBV6-5 and TRBJ1-1; D uncertain. V was cut by 7 bases and J by 11 bases, with 20 bases left in between. The CDR3 length is 13 residues. Germline CDR1 is MNHEY and CDR2 is SVGAGI. CDR3 in amino acids: CASTDSWAERAFF. CDR3 DNA sequence: TGTGCCAGCACCGACTCCTGGGCAGAGCGGGCTTTCTTT.

This chain links TRBV7-2 with TRBJ1-3; D may be TRBD1 (6 bases). Trimming stripped 0 bases from V and 4 bases from J, with 10 bases between. Per the germline V gene, CDR1 is SGHTA and CDR2 is FQGNSA. The CDR3 consists of 15 residues. The CDR3: CASSLAPGVGNTIYF. CDR3 bases: TGTGCCAGCAGCTTAGCGCCAGGGGTGGGAAACACCATATATTTT. Full variable domain (outside the CDR3, taken from reference TRBV7-2 and TRBJ1-3): GAGVSQSPSNKVTEKGKDVELRCDPISGHTALYWYRQSLGQGLEFLIYFQGNSAPDKSGLPSDRFSAERTGGSVSTLTIQRTQQEDSAVYLCASSLAPGVGNTIYFGEGSWLTVV.

The gene calls are TRBV24-1 and TRBJ2-3; perhaps TRBD2 as D (5 bases). Trimming stripped 3 bases from V and 0 bases from J, with 24 bases between. The CDR3 consists of 20 residues. Per the germline V gene, CDR1 is KGHDR and CDR2 is SFDVKD. CDR3 residues: CATSDARWPSVRVSTDTQYF. The CDR3 region has the DNA TGTGCCACCAGTGATGCCCGTTGGCCCTCGGTGAGGGTAAGCACAGATACGCAGTATTTT.